This T cell receptor (beta chain) stems from a study of cytotoxic CD8 clonotypes in ibrutinib-treated CLL. About the research overall: Among patients, 24 responded partially and 2 completely; around 14 then stayed remitted and some twelve progressed after median 68 months. Samples averaged about 260,000 productive templates and 90,000 to 100,000 productive rearrangements. Study-wide results and limits: There were differences in sampling times between sustained-remission and progressing patients. Rare overall, public clonotypes shrank or held steady under therapy.

TCRdb's copy holds only in-frame clones and misses some; the assay was immunoSEQ multiplex PCR. The sample gives 60,000 or so clones, 57% of which show up once; roughly 14% is in the top ten. The CDR3 runs 13 residues. Germline V lookup: CDR1 MNHNY, CDR2 SVGAGI (reference sequence). Trimming stripped 8 bases from V and 3 bases from J, with 12 bases between. As to this clone: Its target is unknown.

The input for sequencing was PBMCs, taken after 12 months of ibrutinib treatment. This sequence originates from a human donor with chronic lymphocytic leukemia. This chain links TRBV6-6 with TRBJ2-3; D gene unclear. The CDR3 DNA reads TGTGCCAGCGTCGAGCGAGCGACAGATACGCAGTATTTT. Translation: CASVERATDTQYF.